The 5 T cell receptor beta chains presented below share a single source sample, sequenced in a study of cytomegalovirus exposure and HLA in healthy donors (dated by TCRdb to 2016 to 2017). The method was the immunoSEQ multiplex PCR assay. The multiplex PCR relied on a mix of 60 forward primers for TCR Vbeta segments and 13 reverse primers for TCR Jbeta segments. Here the immuneACCESS table is served through TCRdb, limited to in-frame sequences with V and J called. Missing clones are a known gap in these copies; in checked studies unresolved V genes cover under half, and the rest lacks a known reason. In all, the sample holds over 120,000 clones, and 70% of those were seen once. The ten biggest clones cover 2.1% of the sample. Sequenced material: PBMCs. These receptor sequences come from a woman in her sixties or seventies in good health and CMV-seropositive.

The chain is built from TRBV6-6 and TRBJ2-7; TRBD1 agrees at 12 bases. With 6 bases clipped from V and 5 bases from J, the junction kept 5 bases outside the gene matches. This CDR3 has 14 residues. Germline V gene data show CDR1 as MNHNY and CDR2 as SVGAGI (reference sequence). The CDR3 DNA reads TGTGCCAGCAGAGCCGGGACAGGGGGCAACGAGCAGTACTTC. The encoded protein is CASRAGTGGNEQYF.

This clone has only a few counts. Other nucleotide sequences from this sample produce the same CDR3. The chain joins TRBV5-1 to TRBJ2-5; a weak D match, TRBD1 (6 bases). Trimming pared 0 bases from V and 2 bases from J, leaving 8 bases between. Germline assignment: CDR1 SGHRS and CDR2 YFSETQ. The CDR3 is made up of 14 amino acids. This chain's CDR3 is CASSLVQGQETQYF. The CDR3 nucleotides read TGCGCCAGCAGCTTGGTTCAGGGGCAAGAGACCCAGTACTTC.

The rearrangement joins TRBV1 to TRBJ1-1. TRBV1 is a known pseudogene. The CDR3 extends over 15 amino acids. CDR3 residues: CTSSQARQANTEAFF. The DNA of the CDR3 is TGCACCAGCAGCCAAGCGAGGCAAGCGAACACTGAAGCTTTCTTT.

The rearrangement links TRBV5-4 to TRBJ1-2; no clear D gene. Deletions cut 0 bases from V and 0 bases from J, with 12 bases between. Germline values: CDR1 SGHNT, CDR2 YYREEE (reference sequence). This CDR3 has 16 amino acids. The CDR3 region has the DNA TGTGCCAGCAGCTTGGGGAGATCGACTTCTAACTATGGCTACACCTTC. Protein sequence: CASSLGRSTSNYGYTF. The whole variable domain, filled in from reference TRBV5-4 and TRBJ1-2, reads ETGVTQSPTHLIKTRGQQVTLRCSSQSGHNTVSWYQQALGQGPQFIFQYYREEENGRGNFPPRFSGLQFPNYSSELNVNALELDDSALYLCASSLGRSTSNYGYTFGSGTRLTVV.

Concerning this clone: One end of the junction varies from germline; a read error may be responsible. This sequence joins TRBV29-1 and TRBJ2-7, with D possibly matching TRBD2 (5 bases). This CDR3 is 11 amino acids long. The germline gives CDR1 SQVTM, CDR2 ANQGSEA. In nucleotides, the CDR3 is TGCAGCGTTGAAGTCGGCCAGCGGACGGACTTC. Amino acid sequence: CSVEVGQRTDF.